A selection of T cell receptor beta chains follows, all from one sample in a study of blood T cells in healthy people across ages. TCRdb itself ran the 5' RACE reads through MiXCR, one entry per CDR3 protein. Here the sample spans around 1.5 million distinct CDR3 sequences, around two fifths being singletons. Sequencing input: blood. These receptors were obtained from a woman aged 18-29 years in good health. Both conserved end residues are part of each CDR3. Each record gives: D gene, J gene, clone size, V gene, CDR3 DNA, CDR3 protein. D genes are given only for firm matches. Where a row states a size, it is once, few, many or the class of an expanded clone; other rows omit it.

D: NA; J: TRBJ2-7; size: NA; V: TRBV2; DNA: TGTGCCAGCAGTGATGGGGCACCCGAGCAGTACTTC; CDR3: CASSDGAPEQYF
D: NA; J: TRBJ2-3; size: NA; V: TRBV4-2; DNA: TGTGCCAGCAGCCGATCTGACGATACGCAGTATTTT; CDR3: CASSRSDDTQYF
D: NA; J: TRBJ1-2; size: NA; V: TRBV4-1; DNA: TGCGCCAGCAGCCAAGATGGCGGCAGCCTAAACTATGGCTACACCTTC; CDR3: CASSQDGGSLNYGYTF
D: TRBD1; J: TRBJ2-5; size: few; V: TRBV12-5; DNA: TGTGCTAGTAGGACAGGGGGCACGGAGACCCAGTACTTC; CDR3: CASRTGGTETQYF
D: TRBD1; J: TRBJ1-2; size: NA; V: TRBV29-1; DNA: TGCAGCGACTGGACAGGGATCGATGGCTACACCTTC; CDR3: CSDWTGIDGYTF
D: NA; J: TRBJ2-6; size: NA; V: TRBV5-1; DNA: TGCGCCAGCAGCTCCGAGCTTGGGATCTCTGGGGCCAACGTCCTGACTTTC; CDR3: CASSSELGISGANVLTF
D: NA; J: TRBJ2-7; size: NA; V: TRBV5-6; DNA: TGTGCCAGCAGCCATAGACTCTACGAGCAGTACTTC; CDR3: CASSHRLYEQYF
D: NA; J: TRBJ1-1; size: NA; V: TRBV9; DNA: TGTGCCAGCAGCGTATTTCTTTCCACGGCTAACACTGAAGCTTTCTTT; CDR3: CASSVFLSTANTEAFF
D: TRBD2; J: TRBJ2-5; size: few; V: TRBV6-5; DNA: TGTGCCAGCAGTCGCCCGGGGGGGTACCAAGAGACCCAGTACTTC; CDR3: CASSRPGGYQETQYF
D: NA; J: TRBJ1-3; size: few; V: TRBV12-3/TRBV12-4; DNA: TGTGCCAGCAGTTTAGTCCGCATATATTTT; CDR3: CASSLVRIYF
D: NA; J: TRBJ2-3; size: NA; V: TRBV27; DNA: TGTGCCAGCAGCTGGAGCTTCGACGCAAATACGCAGTATTTT; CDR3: CASSWSFDANTQYF
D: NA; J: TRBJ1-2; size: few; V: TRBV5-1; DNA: TGCGCCAGCAGCTACGCGCGGGACTATGGCTACACCTTC; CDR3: CASSYARDYGYTF
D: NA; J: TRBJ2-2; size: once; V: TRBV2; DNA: TGTGCCAGCATTCGGAACGGGGAGCTGTTTTTT; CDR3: CASIRNGELFF
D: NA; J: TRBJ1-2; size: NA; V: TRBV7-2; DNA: TGTGCCAGCAGCCAAAGGAGTGGAAATGGCTACACCTTC; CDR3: CASSQRSGNGYTF
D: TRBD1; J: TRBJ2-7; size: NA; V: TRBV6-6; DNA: TGTGCCAGCAGCGATTTTGACAGGGGACGGTACGAGCAGTACTTC; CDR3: CASSDFDRGRYEQYF
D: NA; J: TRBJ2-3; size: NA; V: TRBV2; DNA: TGTGCCAACAGCTTAGAAGACCTAGCGACAGATACGCAGTATTTT; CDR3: CANSLEDLATDTQYF
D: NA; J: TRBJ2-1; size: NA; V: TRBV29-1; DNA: TGCAGCGCCGACGATCACTCCTACAATGAGCAGTTCTTC; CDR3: CSADDHSYNEQFF
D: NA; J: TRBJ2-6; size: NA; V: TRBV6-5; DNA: TGTGCCAGCAGTTACTCGGGCAGCCCGTCTGGGGCCAACGTCCTGACTTTC; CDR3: CASSYSGSPSGANVLTF
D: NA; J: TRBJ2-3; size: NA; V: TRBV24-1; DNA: TGTGCCACATATACGCAGTATTTT; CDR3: CATYTQYF
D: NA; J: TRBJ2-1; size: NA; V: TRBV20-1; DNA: TGCAGTGCTAGAGGAACCAAAAGCTCCTACAATGAGCAGTTCTTC; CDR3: CSARGTKSSYNEQFF
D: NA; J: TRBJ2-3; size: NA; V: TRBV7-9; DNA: TGTGCCAGCCGGGTCGGGGCTTTCACAGATACGCAGTATTTT; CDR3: CASRVGAFTDTQYF
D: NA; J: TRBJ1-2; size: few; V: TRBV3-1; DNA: TGTGCCAGCAGCCGGGGAACAGGTCCCTATGGCTACACCTTC; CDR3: CASSRGTGPYGYTF
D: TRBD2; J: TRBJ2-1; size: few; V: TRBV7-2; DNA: TGTGCCAGCAGCTTCCCAGGACTAGCGGACCAGTTCTTC; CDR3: CASSFPGLADQFF
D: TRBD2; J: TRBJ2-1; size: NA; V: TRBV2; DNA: TGTGCCAGCAGTGACGCTAGCGGGAGATTACGTGAGCAGTTCTTC; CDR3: CASSDASGRLREQFF
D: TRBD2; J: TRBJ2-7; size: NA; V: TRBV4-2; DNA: TGTGCCAGCAGCCAAGCCCAGGCAGCGGGAGTTGGGGAGCAGTACTTC; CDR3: CASSQAQAAGVGEQYF
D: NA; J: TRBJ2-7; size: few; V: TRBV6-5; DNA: TGTGCCAGCAGTTACTCGTTAGGGCTCTCCTACGAGCAGTACTTC; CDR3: CASSYSLGLSYEQYF
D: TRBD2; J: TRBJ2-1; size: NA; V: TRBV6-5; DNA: TGTGCCAGCAGTTCTCTCCTAGCGGGAGTAAATGAGCAGTTCTTC; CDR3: CASSSLLAGVNEQFF
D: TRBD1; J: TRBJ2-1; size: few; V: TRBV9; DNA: TGTGCCAGCAGCGTAGGACAGGGTGTAAGGAATGAGCAGTTCTTC; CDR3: CASSVGQGVRNEQFF
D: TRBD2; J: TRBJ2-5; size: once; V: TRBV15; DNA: TGTGCCACCAGCAGAGGAGGATCTAGCGGGAGTGTCACCAAGACCCAGTACTTC; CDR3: CATSRGGSSGSVTKTQYF
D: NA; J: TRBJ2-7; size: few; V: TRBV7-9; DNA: TGTGCCAGCAGCTTAGAGGGTCATAGCTGGGGGGCGAAACCCCCCTACGAGCAGTACTTC; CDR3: CASSLEGHSWGAKPPYEQYF
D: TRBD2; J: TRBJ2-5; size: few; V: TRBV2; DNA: TGTGCGGTACTCGCTAGCGGGACCTCGAGAGCGATCCAAGAGACCCAGTACTTC; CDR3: CAVLASGTSRAIQETQYF
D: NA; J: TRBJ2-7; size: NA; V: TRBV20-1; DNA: TGCAGTGGCGGGGTAGCGGCGTCAGGGGAGCAGTACTTC; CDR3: CSGGVAASGEQYF
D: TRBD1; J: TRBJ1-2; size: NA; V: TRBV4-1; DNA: TGCGCCAGCAGCCTCGGGGTGGGACAGGGGGGACAGGCTTATGGCTACACCTTC; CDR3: CASSLGVGQGGQAYGYTF
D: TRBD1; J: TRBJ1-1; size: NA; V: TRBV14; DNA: TGTGCCAGCAGCCTTCTCGGACAGGGAATGAACACTGAAGCTTTCTTT; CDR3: CASSLLGQGMNTEAFF
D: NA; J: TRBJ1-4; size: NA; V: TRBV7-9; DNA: TGTGCCAGCAGCTTAGCGGTCGGGGGCGGACTGTTTTTT; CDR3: CASSLAVGGGLFF
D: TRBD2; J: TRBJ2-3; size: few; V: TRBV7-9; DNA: TGTGCCAGCAGCCTACGCCAGTTAAAGCGGGGACCCACAGATACGCAGTATTTT; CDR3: CASSLRQLKRGPTDTQYF
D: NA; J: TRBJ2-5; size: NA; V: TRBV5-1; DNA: TGCGCCAGTGCAGCGCCCAGCTCCTACAATGAGCAGTACTTC; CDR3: CASAAPSSYNEQYF
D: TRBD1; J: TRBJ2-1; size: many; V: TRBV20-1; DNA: TGCAGTGCTTACCGGGACAGGGACGATGAGCAGTTCTTC; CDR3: CSAYRDRDDEQFF
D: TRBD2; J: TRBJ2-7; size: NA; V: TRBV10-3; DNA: TGTGCCATCAGCCCATCCGGGACTAGCGGGGGGGCATCCTACAATGAGCAGTACTTC; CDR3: CAISPSGTSGGASYNEQYF
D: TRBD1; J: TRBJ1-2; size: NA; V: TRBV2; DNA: TGTGCCAGCAGTGATCGGCAGGGGGTCGACTATGGCTACACCTTC; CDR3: CASSDRQGVDYGYTF
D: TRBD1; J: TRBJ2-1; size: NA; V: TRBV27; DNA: TGTGCCAGCAGTCCTCGGGACAGGGGGCCGGTTGAGCAGTTCTTC; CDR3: CASSPRDRGPVEQFF
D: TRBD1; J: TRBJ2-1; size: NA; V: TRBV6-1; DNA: TGTGCCAGCAGTAAGGGGACAGGGACCCCGGGGGGCCATGAGCAGTTCTTC; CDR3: CASSKGTGTPGGHEQFF
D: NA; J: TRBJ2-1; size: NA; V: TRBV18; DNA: TGTGCCAGCTCACCCCTCCTTCTGGGTGAGCAGTTCTTC; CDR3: CASSPLLLGEQFF
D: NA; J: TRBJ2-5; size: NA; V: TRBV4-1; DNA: TGCGCCAGCAGCCAAGTGGGGCTGAAGAATGAGCAGTACTTC; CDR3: CASSQVGLKNEQYF
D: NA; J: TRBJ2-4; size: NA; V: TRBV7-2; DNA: TGTGCCAGCAGCTTAGCTCCTAGTAGGGAGCAGTACTTC; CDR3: CASSLAPSREQYF
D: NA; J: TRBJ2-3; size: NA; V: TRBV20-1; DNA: TGCAGTGCTCCCTACAGGAACACAGATACGCAGTATTTT; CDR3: CSAPYRNTDTQYF
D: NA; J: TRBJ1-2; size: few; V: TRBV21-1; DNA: TGTGCCAGCAGCAAAGAAATGGAGGACAGGGCGCGCTACACCTTC; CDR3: CASSKEMEDRARYTF
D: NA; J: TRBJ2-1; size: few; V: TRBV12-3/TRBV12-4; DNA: TGTGCCAGCAGTTCCTTTACAGGGTGGGGCGAGCAGTTCTTC; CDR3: CASSSFTGWGEQFF
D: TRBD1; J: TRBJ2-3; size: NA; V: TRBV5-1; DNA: TGCGCCAGCACCCAGGACAGGGGGCTTCCAGATACGCAGTATTTT; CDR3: CASTQDRGLPDTQYF
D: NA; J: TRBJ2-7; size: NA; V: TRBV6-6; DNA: TGTGCCAGCAGGCTAACGGGGGAATTCTCGGCGGAGCAGTACTTC; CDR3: CASRLTGEFSAEQYF
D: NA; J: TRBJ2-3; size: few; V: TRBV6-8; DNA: TGTGCCAGCACCCCCGTGGATACGCAGTATTTT; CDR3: CASTPVDTQYF
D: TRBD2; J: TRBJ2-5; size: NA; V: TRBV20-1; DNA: TGCAGTGCGAGGACTAGCGGGAGCCCCCGGGAGACCCAGTACTTC; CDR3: CSARTSGSPRETQYF
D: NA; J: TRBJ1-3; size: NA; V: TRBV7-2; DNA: TGTGCCAGCAGCTTAACAGGAACAACTGGAAACACCATATATTTT; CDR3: CASSLTGTTGNTIYF